At least ten counts were recorded for the clone carrying this T cell receptor beta chain. Antigen specificity is unknown. Two oligonucleotides, mixed equimolar, formed the beta constant-region primer covering TRBC1 and TRBC2. Four rounds of PCR amplified the ligated cDNA using nested alpha and beta constant-region primers plus SP2. Ligation attached a single-stranded oligonucleotide with a 12-nucleotide UMI and the SP2 primer to the cDNA 3' end. TCRdb passed the UMI-ligation and nested PCR reads through MiXCR, listing each CDR3 protein once. This table has just over 80,000 distinct CDR3 sequences, roughly 9.3% appearing once. After the first PCR, alpha and beta chain libraries were processed separately. This sample was included in a study of naive and memory T cell subsets. Study conclusions and caveats: Between naive and memory subsets, TCR abundance power law exponents differed.

The source of this sequence is a human donor in good health. Sequencing was performed on naive CD8+ T cells from blood.

The CDR3 DNA reads TGCGCCAGCAGAGATCAGGATGAGCAGTTCTTC. Translation gives CASRDQDEQFF. V is TRBV5-1 and J is TRBJ2-1; no firm D call. Per the germline V gene, CDR1 is SGHRS and CDR2 is YFSETQ. V was clipped by 5 bases and J by 8 bases, with 8 bases between them. The CDR3 is 11 amino acids.